In its sample, the clone carrying this TCR beta chain was seen once. CDR3 length equals 15 residues. Per germline, CDR1 LGHDT and CDR2 YNNKEL (reference sequence). V lost 1 base, J lost 7 bases, and 13 bases lay in between. These data come from a study of blood T cell repertoires in COVID-19. Study as a whole: Both acute and convalescent COVID-19 samples were obtained from the United States, Italy and Spain. The analysed material was cDNA or gDNA that came from T cells, B-cell-depleted T cells, or PBMCs.

Clones were read by immunoSEQ multiplex PCR, and TCRdb kept only the in-frame ones, dropping some. The data contain some 160,000 clones, approximately 80% of them singletons. The receptor comes from a woman between 45 and 60 years old with acute or convalescent COVID-19. The chain couples TRBV3-1 (or the pseudogene TRBV3-2) to TRBJ1-4, with D tentatively TRBD1 (6 bases). The sequenced sample consisted of peripheral blood. CDR3 region: CASSQGRGGGEKLFF. The CDR3 nucleotides read TGTGCCAGCAGCCAAGGCAGGGGCGGTGGTGAAAAACTGTTTTTT.